The 3 T cell receptor beta chains below all came from one sample that was sequenced in a study of T cell repertoires in cytomegalovirus infection. Their target antigens are unknown. MiXCR, applied by TCRdb to the reads, yields one record per CDR3 protein. In the table there are 110,000 or so distinct CDR3 sequences, about 30% of which are singletons. The sequences come from CD8+ T cells from cultured PBMCs, collected from culture after CMV antigen stimulation. The receptors stem from a human donor in good health (CMV status not recorded). Some clones in this sample may be carry-over from other donors' samples.

A remark on this clonotype: A junction end diverges from the germline sequence, so it may reflect a read error. V usage is TRBV5-3 and J usage is TRBJ2-7; D is ambiguous. TRBV5-3 is reported as an ORF; its role is uncertain. This CDR3 has 14 residues. The CDR3 DNA sequence: TGTGCCAGCAGCTTGGTCCCCTCGGACTACGAGCAGTACTTC. Translating gives CASSLVPSDYEQYF.

The chain combines TRBV6-2 or TRBV6-3 with TRBJ2-7; D gene ambiguous. V was cut by 7 bases and J by 2 bases, with 15 bases left in between. The CDR3 runs 14 residues. Germline CDR1 reads MNHEY; CDR2 reads SVGEGT. Written as DNA, the CDR3 is TGTGCCAGCACCGATGGCCAGAGTACCTACGAGCAGTACTTC. It encodes CASTDGQSTYEQYF.

This clonotype was counted once. The rearrangement uses TRBV5-5 and TRBJ2-2; TRBD2 aligns across 13 bases. The ends lost 4 bases at V and 4 bases at J; junction bases unmatched: 10. The CDR3 length is 18 residues. Germline lookup yields CDR1 SGHKS and CDR2 YYEKEE (reference sequence). This CDR3 reads CASSPEGTSGVRTGELFF. The CDR3 DNA reads as TGTGCCAGCAGCCCAGAGGGGACTAGCGGGGTCCGCACCGGGGAGCTGTTTTTT.